These T cell receptor beta chains were read from a single sample in a study of blood T cell repertoires in COVID-19. Clones were sequenced by immunoSEQ multiplex PCR, and TCRdb holds only the in-frame ones, with some missing. This sample has more than 65,000 clones, with roughly 78% found just once. The specimen was peripheral blood. These receptors were taken from a human donor in a cohort sampled during active COVID-19. CDR3s include the opening cysteine and the closing phenylalanine or tryptophan. D genes are given only for firm matches. The size of a clone is reported for some rows only, either as once, few or many, or as a class for expanded clones.

v_call	clone_size	j_call	d_call	cdr3_aa	cdr3_nt
TRBV7-8	once	TRBJ1-2	TRBD1	CASSPRTGGSYGYTF	TGTGCCAGCAGCCCCCGGACAGGGGGCAGCTATGGCTACACCTTC
TRBV12-3/TRBV12-4	few	TRBJ1-5	NA	CASSRQLNQPQHF	TGTGCCAGCAGTAGACAGCTAAATCAGCCCCAGCATTTT
TRBV18	few	TRBJ1-1	NA	CASSPGGAGTEAFF	TGTGCCAGCTCACCAGGGGGCGCGGGCACTGAAGCTTTCTTT
TRBV11-2	once	TRBJ1-1	NA	CASRQAYTEAFF	TGTGCCAGCAGACAGGCGTACACTGAAGCTTTCTTT
TRBV5-5	once	TRBJ2-2	TRBD1	CASSAGTGMTGELFF	TGTGCCAGCAGCGCCGGGACAGGGATGACCGGGGAGCTGTTTTTT
TRBV5-1	NA	TRBJ1-1	NA	CASSSQDTEAFF	TGCGCCAGCAGCTCACAGGACACTGAAGCTTTCTTT
TRBV9	NA	TRBJ1-3	NA	CASSVGGGFGNTIYF	TGTGCCAGCAGCGTAGGGGGGGGCTTTGGAAACACCATATATTTT
TRBV7-9	NA	TRBJ1-1	NA	CASSSNGVVSGLGAFF	TGTGCCAGCAGCTCTAACGGGGTTGTATCCGGACTTGGGGCTTTCTTT
TRBV7-9	NA	TRBJ1-4	NA	CASTPGHIVEKLFF	TGTGCCAGCACGCCGGGACACATCGTGGAAAAACTGTTTTTT
TRBV27	NA	TRBJ2-3	NA	CASSRDQVNTQYF	TGTGCCAGCAGTCGCGACCAGGTTAATACGCAGTATTTT
TRBV7-3	NA	TRBJ2-7	TRBD2	CASSPTSGGPYEQYF	TGTGCCAGCAGCCCCACTAGCGGGGGGCCCTACGAGCAGTACTTC
TRBV4-1	NA	TRBJ2-7	TRBD1	CASSHPLRQGFREQYF	TGCGCCAGCAGCCATCCACTGCGACAGGGTTTCCGCGAGCAGTACTTC
TRBV7-9	NA	TRBJ2-4	NA	CASSLLTGAQAKNIQYF	TGTGCCAGCAGCTTGCTGACAGGAGCCCAAGCCAAAAACATTCAGTACTTC
TRBV23-1	NA	TRBJ1-2	NA	CASSQFTGSANYGYTF	TGCGCCAGCAGTCAATTCACAGGTAGTGCTAACTATGGCTACACCTTC
TRBV5-1	few	TRBJ2-7	NA	CASSLGSSYEQYF	TGCGCCAGCAGCTTGGGCAGCTCCTACGAGCAGTACTTC
TRBV7-8	NA	TRBJ2-1	NA	CASSPRIAADSYNEQFF	TGTGCCAGCAGCCCCCGGATAGCGGCAGACTCCTACAATGAGCAGTTCTTC
TRBV6-4	NA	TRBJ2-7	NA	CASRTTATNEQYF	TGTGCCAGCAGAACGACAGCAACCAACGAGCAGTACTTC
TRBV5-1	NA	TRBJ2-2	TRBD2	CASSWGGNTGELFF	TGCGCCAGCAGTTGGGGGGGTAACACCGGGGAGCTGTTTTTT
TRBV7-9	NA	TRBJ1-1	NA	CASSLGGRGGTEAFF	TGTGCCAGCAGCTTAGGGGGCCGGGGAGGGACTGAAGCTTTCTTT
TRBV5-1	NA	TRBJ2-3	TRBD2	CASSTRLAGDLTDTQYF	TGCGCCAGCAGCACCCGACTAGCGGGGGACCTCACAGATACGCAGTATTTT
TRBV4-2	NA	TRBJ1-1	TRBD1	CASSQDRGDRGITGAAFF	TGTGCCAGCAGCCAAGATCGGGGAGACAGGGGGATCACCGGAGCGGCTTTCTTT
TRBV7-2	NA	TRBJ2-7	NA	CASSFLEEQYF	TGTGCCAGCAGCTTCTTAGAGGAGCAGTACTTC
TRBV9	NA	TRBJ1-2	TRBD1	CASSVAPTGDYGYTF	TGTGCCAGCAGCGTAGCACCAACAGGGGACTATGGCTACACCTTC
TRBV4-3	NA	TRBJ2-7	NA	CASSQDWQANYEQYF	TGCGCCAGCAGCCAAGATTGGCAGGCCAACTACGAGCAGTACTTC
TRBV7-2	NA	TRBJ1-5	TRBD1	CASSWGTGGSQPQHF	TGTGCCAGCAGCTGGGGGACAGGGGGGAGTCAGCCCCAGCATTTT
TRBV5-1	once	TRBJ1-1	NA	CASRGGNEAFF	TGCGCCAGCAGGGGGGGAAATGAAGCTTTCTTT
TRBV29-1	few	TRBJ1-1	NA	CSVEQANTEAFF	TGCAGCGTTGAACAGGCGAACACTGAAGCTTTCTTT
TRBV2	NA	TRBJ1-2	NA	CASSVGVNGYTF	TGTGCCAGCAGTGTGGGAGTTAATGGCTACACCTTC
TRBV18	NA	TRBJ1-2	TRBD1	CASSPRDRGRDGYTF	TGTGCCAGCTCACCACGGGACAGGGGGCGAGATGGCTACACCTTC